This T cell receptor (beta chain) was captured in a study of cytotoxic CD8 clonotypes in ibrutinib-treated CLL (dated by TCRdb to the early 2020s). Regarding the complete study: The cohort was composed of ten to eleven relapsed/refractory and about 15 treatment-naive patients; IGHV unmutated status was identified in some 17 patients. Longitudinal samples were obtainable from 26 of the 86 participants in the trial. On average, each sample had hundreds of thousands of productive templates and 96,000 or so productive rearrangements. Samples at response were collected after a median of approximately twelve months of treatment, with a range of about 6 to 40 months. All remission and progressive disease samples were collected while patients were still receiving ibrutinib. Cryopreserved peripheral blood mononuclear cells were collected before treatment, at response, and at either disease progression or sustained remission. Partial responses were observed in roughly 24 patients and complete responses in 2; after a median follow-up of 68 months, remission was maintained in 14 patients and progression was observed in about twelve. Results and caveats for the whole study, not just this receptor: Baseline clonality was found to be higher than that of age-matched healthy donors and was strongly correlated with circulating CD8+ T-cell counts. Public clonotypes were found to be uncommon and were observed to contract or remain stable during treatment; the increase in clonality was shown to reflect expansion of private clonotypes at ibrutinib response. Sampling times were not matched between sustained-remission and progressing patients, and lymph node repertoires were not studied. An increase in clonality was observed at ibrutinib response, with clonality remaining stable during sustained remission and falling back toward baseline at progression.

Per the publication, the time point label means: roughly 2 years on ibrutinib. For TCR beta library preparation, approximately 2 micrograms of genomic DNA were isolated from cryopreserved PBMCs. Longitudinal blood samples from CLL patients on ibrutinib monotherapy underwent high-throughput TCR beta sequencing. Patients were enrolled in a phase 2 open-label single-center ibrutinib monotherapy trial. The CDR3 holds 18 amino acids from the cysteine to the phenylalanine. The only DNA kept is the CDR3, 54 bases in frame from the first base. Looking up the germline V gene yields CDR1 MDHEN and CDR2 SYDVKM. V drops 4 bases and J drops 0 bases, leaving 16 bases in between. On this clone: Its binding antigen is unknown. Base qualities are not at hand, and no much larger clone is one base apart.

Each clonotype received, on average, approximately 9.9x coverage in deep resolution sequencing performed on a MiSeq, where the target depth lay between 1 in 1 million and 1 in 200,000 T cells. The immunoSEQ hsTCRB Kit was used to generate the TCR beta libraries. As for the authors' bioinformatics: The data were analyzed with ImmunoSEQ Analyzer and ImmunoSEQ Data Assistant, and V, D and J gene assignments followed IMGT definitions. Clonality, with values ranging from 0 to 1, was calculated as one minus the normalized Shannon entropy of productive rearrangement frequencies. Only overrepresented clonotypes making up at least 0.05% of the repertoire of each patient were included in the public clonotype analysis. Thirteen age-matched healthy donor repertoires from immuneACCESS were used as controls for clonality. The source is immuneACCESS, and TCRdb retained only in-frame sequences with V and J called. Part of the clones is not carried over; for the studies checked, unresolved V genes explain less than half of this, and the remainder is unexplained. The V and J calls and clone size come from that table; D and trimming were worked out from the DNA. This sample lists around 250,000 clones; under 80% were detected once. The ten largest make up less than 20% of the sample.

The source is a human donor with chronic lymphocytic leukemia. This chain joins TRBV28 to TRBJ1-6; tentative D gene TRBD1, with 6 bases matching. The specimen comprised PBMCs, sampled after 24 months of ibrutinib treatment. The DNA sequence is TGTGCCAGCAGTTCCCCTTTCGGAGGGGGCTCCTATAATTCACCCCTCCACTTT. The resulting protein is CASSSPFGGGSYNSPLHF.